The sequence of this TCR beta chain was determined in a study of vaccination and CD4 T cells after COVID-19. Overall study context: Samples were taken after vaccination, a median of roughly 65 days after dose two, with a range of 14 to 241. The stimulus for the cells was overlapping spike peptides derived from SARS-CoV-2, HCoV-NL63, HCoV-OC43 and HCoV-229E.

Cultured CD4+ T-cell DNA underwent Oncomine TCR Beta short-read sequencing. Genomic DNA extraction was carried out from cultured CD4+ T cells. One entry per CDR3 protein, called by TCRdb with MiXCR from the PCR reads. The table includes around 26,000 distinct CDR3 sequences, 50% detected once. This clonotype was observed a few times. No antigen is known for it. As for treatment: approximately nine-day PBMC culture with coronavirus spike peptide pools or control peptides (ViraFEST assay). ViraFEST used peptide pools to expand antigen-specific T cells before TCR sequencing. Germline V gene data show CDR1 as DFQATT and CDR2 as SNEGSKA (reference sequence). V lost 5 bases, J lost 3 bases, and 8 bases stayed unmatched. The CDR3 loop spans 15 amino acids.

The source material was CD4+ T cells from blood, cultured in vitro, sampled before SARS-CoV-2 vaccination. The V call is TRBV20-1, the J call TRBJ2-3; 10 nucleotides agree with TRBD2. The receptor was isolated from a human donor who received a COVID-19 vaccine. This CDR3 reads CSALGLAVSTDTQYF. The CDR3 bases are TGCAGTGCTCTCGGACTAGCGGTCTCGACAGATACGCAGTATTTT.